Shown below are 18 T cell receptor beta chains from a single sample sequenced in a study of blood T cell dynamics during melanoma immunotherapy. Described time point: pre-treatment baseline. Sequencing was performed with immunoSEQ multiplex PCR; in TCRdb, only in-frame clones are kept and a portion is missing. This sample has approximately 13,000 clones, with around nine tenths found just once. The specimen comprised blood, sampled from a patient treated with checkpoint blockade. These receptors were taken from a human donor with melanoma.

V is TRBV9 and J is TRBJ1-2; D gene ambiguous. Trimming removed 2 bases at V and 2 bases at J, with 7 bases between. The CDR3 loop spans 13 amino acids. Germline assignment: CDR1 SGDLS and CDR2 YYNGEE. The CDR3 DNA follows: TGTGCCAGCAGCGTCGTCGGGAACTATGGCTACACCTTC. As protein: CASSVVGNYGYTF. Using reference TRBV9 and TRBJ1-2 for the parts outside the CDR3, the full variable domain is DSGVTQTPKHLITATGQRVTLRCSPRSGDLSVYWYQQSLDQGLQFLIQYYNGEERAKGNILERFSAQQFPDLHSELNLSSLELGDSALYFCASSVVGNYGYTFGSGTRLTVV.

This clone is a singleton in its sample. The J gene is TRBJ2-6, the V gene TRBV4-2; D is unresolved. With 4 bases removed from V and 3 bases from J, the gap between germline ends came to 10 bases. The CDR3 contains 15 residues. In germline, CDR1 is LGHNA, CDR2 YNFKEQ. The CDR3 sequence is CASSPPVDGANVLTF. The CDR3 DNA sequence: TGTGCCAGCAGCCCCCCGGTAGATGGGGCCAACGTCCTGACTTTC.

The chain carries TRBV28 and TRBJ2-7; 7 bases match TRBD2. V trimming: 4 bases; J trimming: 7 bases; junction bases outside the gene matches: 22. In germline, CDR1 is MDHEN, CDR2 SYDVKM. The CDR3 consists of 18 residues. This chain's CDR3 is CASSSPPEISGRGSEQYF. CDR3 nucleotide sequence: TGTGCCAGCAGTTCGCCTCCAGAGATTAGCGGGCGTGGGAGTGAGCAGTACTTC.

The chain is built from TRBV4-2 and TRBJ2-1; maybe TRBD2 (10 bases). The CDR3 totals 19 residues. CDR1 LGHNA and CDR2 YNFKEQ come from the germline V gene. Trimming cost V 5 bases and J 3 bases, with 26 bases left between them. The chain's CDR3 is CASSLGQGKAGGHYNEQFF. CDR3 nucleotides: TGTGCCAGCAGCTTGGGACAGGGAAAAGCGGGAGGGCACTACAATGAGCAGTTCTTC.

The chain uses TRBV18 and TRBJ1-2; TRBD1 agrees at 7 bases. V lost 2 bases, J lost 2 bases, and 2 bases stayed unmatched. From germline, CDR1 is KGHSH and CDR2 LQKENI. The CDR3 runs to 14 residues. The chain's CDR3 is CASSPAGQNYGYTF. CDR3 in DNA: TGTGCCAGCTCACCAGCGGGACAGAACTATGGCTACACCTTC. Together with reference TRBV18 and TRBJ1-2, the CDR3 gives the full variable domain: NAGVMQNPRHLVRRRGQEARLRCSPMKGHSHVYWYRQLPEEGLKFMVYLQKENIIDESGMPKERFSAEFPKEGPSILRIQQVVRGDSAAYFCASSPAGQNYGYTFGSGTRLTVV.

This clone was seen more than once but under ten times. The sample carries other DNA sequences with the same CDR3. This chain connects TRBV27 to TRBJ1-6; tentative D call: TRBD1 (5 bases). V was shortened by 3 bases and J by 0 bases, with 9 bases between the two germline ends. The germline V gene has CDR1 MNHEY and CDR2 SMNVEV (reference sequence). This CDR3 region has 16 residues. The chain's CDR3 is CASSLTESSYNSPLHF. Written as DNA, the CDR3 is TGTGCCAGCAGTTTGACAGAGAGCTCCTATAATTCACCCCTCCACTTT.

The chain uses TRBV12-5 and TRBJ2-3; possibly TRBD1 for D (6 bases). The CDR3 has 12 amino acids. Germline lookup yields CDR1 LGHNT and CDR2 FRNRAP. Trimming took 5 bases from V and 5 from J, leaving 8 bases between them. This CDR3 is CASGNRVDTQYF. CDR3 coding DNA: TGTGCTAGTGGTAACAGGGTAGATACGCAGTATTTT.

A single count supports this clone. The chain employs TRBV7-2 and TRBJ2-7, with a possible D match to TRBD1 (6 bases). V lost 6 bases to trimming and J lost 1 base, with 13 bases between them. This CDR3 spans 14 amino acids. CDR1 and CDR2 (germline): SGHTA, FQGNSA. CDR3 in DNA: TGTGCCAGCAGTGACAGGTGGGGGTCCTACGAGCAGTACTTC. Amino acid sequence: CASSDRWGSYEQYF.

The chain combines TRBV7-9 with TRBJ1-1; TRBD1 might be the D (5 bases). The germline gives CDR1 SEHNR, CDR2 FQNEAQ (reference sequence). This CDR3 has 14 amino acids. V was cut by 5 bases and J by 5 bases, with 15 bases left in between. This CDR3 is CASSGWGGRTEAFF. Written as DNA, the CDR3 is TGTGCCAGCAGCGGATGGGGGGGAAGGACTGAAGCTTTCTTT.

A few counts support this clone. An end of the junction differs from the germline gene, which may be a read error. The chain has TRBV7-7 and TRBJ2-5; D is possibly TRBD1 or TRBD2 (6 bases each). Germline V CDR1 and CDR2: SSHAT, FNYEAQ (reference sequence). The CDR3 runs 17 residues. The CDR3 loop reads CASSLETGRSYGETQYF. CDR3 bases: TGTGCTAGCAGCTTAGAAACAGGGAGGAGCTACGGAGAGACCCAGTACTTC.

The chain employs TRBV7-3 and TRBJ2-1, with D perhaps TRBD2 (6 bases). This CDR3 has 16 residues. Trimming cost V 5 bases and J 0 bases, with 14 bases left between them. The germline gives CDR1 SGHTA, CDR2 FQGTGA. The CDR3 here is CASSPSGTRSYNEQFF. The CDR3, as DNA: TGTGCCAGCAGCCCCTCCGGGACTCGCTCCTACAATGAGCAGTTCTTC. The full variable domain, with the rest looked up from reference TRBV7-3 and TRBJ2-1, is GAGVSQTPSNKVTEKGKYVELRCDPISGHTALYWYRQSLGQGPEFLIYFQGTGAADDSGLPNDRFFAVRPEGSVSTLKIQRTERGDSAVYLCASSPSGTRSYNEQFFGPGTRLTVL.

This rearrangement joins TRBV28 to TRBJ1-2, with 11 bases that match TRBD1. This CDR3 has 16 residues. Unmatched junction bases numbered 10, after V lost 6 bases and J lost 4 bases. Germline loops: CDR1 MDHEN, CDR2 SYDVKM. The CDR3 sequence: CASSSDRGRGIYGYTF. DNA for the CDR3: TGTGCCAGCAGCTCGGACAGGGGGCGCGGAATCTATGGCTACACCTTC.

In the case of this clone: Its ends do not fully match the called genes, so a read error is possible. Within the sample, other DNA sequences also encode this same CDR3. This chain connects TRBV13 to TRBJ2-7, with 9 bases lining up with TRBD1. This CDR3 is built from 16 residues. CDR1 is PRHDT and CDR2 is FYEKMQ in the germline V gene (reference sequence). CDR3 region: CASSPGGGTGTYEQYF. The CDR3 bases are TGCGCCAGCAGCCCCGGAGGCGGGACAGGGACCTACGAGCAGTACTTC. The complete variable domain, with remaining parts taken from reference TRBV13 and TRBJ2-7, reads AAGVIQSPRHLIKEKRETATLKCYPIPRHDTVYWYQQGPGQDPQFLISFYEKMQSDKGSIPDRFSAQQFSDYHSELNMSSLELGDSALYFCASSPGGGTGTYEQYFGPGTRLTVT.

This clone showed up just once. The chain couples TRBV19 to TRBJ2-5; the D gene is possibly TRBD2 (6 bases). Germline V gives CDR1 LNHDA, CDR2 SQIVND (reference sequence). The CDR3 has 12 amino acids. Trimming removed 4 bases at V and 5 bases at J, with 8 bases between. The CDR3 region has the DNA TGTGCCAGTAGTAGCGGGACGGAGACCCAGTACTTC. It specifies CASSSGTETQYF. The full variable domain, completed using reference TRBV19 and TRBJ2-5, is DGGITQSPKYLFRKEGQNVTLSCEQNLNHDAMYWYRQDPGQGLRLIYYSQIVNDFQKGDIAEGYSVSREKKESFPLTVTSAQKNPTAFYLCASSSGTETQYFGPGTRLLVL.

This sequence joins TRBV30 and TRBJ1-3, with D uncertain. From germline, CDR1 is GTSNPN and CDR2 SVGIG (reference sequence). V was shortened by 4 bases and J by 1 base, with 5 bases between the two germline ends. This CDR3 is 12 amino acids long. CDR3 sequence (DNA): TGTGCCTGGAAAAGATCTGGAAACACCATATATTTT. It translates to CAWKRSGNTIYF.

Turning to this clone: The junction and the germline gene differ at one end; a read error may be behind it. This chain connects TRBV28 to TRBJ2-7; D is unresolved. The CDR3 has 12 amino acids. Germline lookup yields CDR1 MDHEN and CDR2 SYDVKM. The DNA of the CDR3 is TGTGCCAGCAGTTCTCCGACGGAGCACAATACTTTC. Its translation is CASSSPTEHNTF.

The chain uses TRBV5-1 and TRBJ1-3; the D is unclear. V lost 4 bases to trimming and J lost 0 bases, with 11 bases between them. Germline loops: CDR1 SGHRS, CDR2 YFSETQ. The CDR3 is 15 amino acids. The CDR3 is CASSAALGSGNTIYF. The CDR3 DNA follows: TGCGCCAGCAGCGCGGCCTTGGGCTCTGGAAACACCATATATTTT.

V gene TRBV9 combines with J gene TRBJ2-3; 10 bases are shared with TRBD2. This CDR3 is 19 amino acids long. After removal of 4 bases from V and 0 bases from J, the junction contained 14 bases not matched to a gene. Germline V gene lookup returns CDR1 SGDLS and CDR2 YYNGEE. As DNA, the CDR3 is TGTGCCAGCAGCCCCCCCACGAGTACTAGCGGGGAGAGCACAGATACGCAGTATTTT. Amino acid sequence: CASSPPTSTSGESTDTQYF.